These T cell receptor beta chains were read from a single sample in a study of vaccination and CD4 T cells after COVID-19. TCRdb reanalysed the PCR reads using MiXCR and keeps one entry per CDR3 protein. The repertoire holds under 20,000 distinct CDR3 sequences, with around three quarters as singletons. The antigens of these receptors remain unknown. Sequenced: CD4+ T cells from blood, cultured in vitro. The receptor source for this set is a human donor who had recovered from COVID-19. CDR3s include the opening cysteine and the closing phenylalanine or tryptophan. A D gene is named only where the DNA matches it firmly. Size is omitted from some rows. Given values are once, few, many or a class for expanded clones.

.	TRBV30	few	TRBJ1-2	TGTGCCTGGAGGGAGTTATCGGGCTACACCTTC	CAWRELSGYTF
.	TRBV20-1	few	TRBJ1-2	TGCAGTGCGAACCCCCGGGGGGGCTCCTATGGCTACACCTTC	CSANPRGGSYGYTF
TRBD1	TRBV5-5	once	TRBJ1-2	TGTGCCAGCAGCTTTGCAGGGGGCGCATCCAACTATGGCTACACCTTC	CASSFAGGASNYGYTF
.	TRBV20-1	.	TRBJ1-2	TGCAGTGCGTTCATACCCTATGGCTACACCTTC	CSAFIPYGYTF
TRBD2	TRBV7-2	.	TRBJ2-3	TGTGCCAGCAGCTTGGCAGCGGGATGGGCCACGGGCACAGATACGCAGTATTTT	CASSLAAGWATGTDTQYF
.	TRBV27	.	TRBJ2-3	TGTGCCAGCAGAAAACTTAGCACAGATACGCAGTATTTT	CASRKLSTDTQYF
.	TRBV6-5	.	TRBJ1-5	TGTGCCAGCAGTTCAGGGGGCAATCAGCCCCAGCATTTT	CASSSGGNQPQHF
.	TRBV30	.	TRBJ1-6	TGTGCCTGGAGTGTAAGTTACGCCGGGGGGAACTCACCCCTCCACTTT	CAWSVSYAGGNSPLHF
.	TRBV20-1	.	TRBJ2-3	TGCAGTGCGAAGGAACACCAAGATACGCAGTATTTT	CSAKEHQDTQYF
.	TRBV28	.	TRBJ1-5	TGTGCCAGCAGTCCGAACAGGAGTAATCAGCCCCAGCATTTT	CASSPNRSNQPQHF
TRBD2	TRBV15	few	TRBJ2-3	TGTGCCACCAGCAGGCTAGCGGAGTTCACAGATACGCAGTATTTT	CATSRLAEFTDTQYF
.	TRBV6-8	.	TRBJ2-3	TGTGCCACTGCCCCTCCGTCAAACCTCACAGATACGCAGTATTTT	CATAPPSNLTDTQYF
.	TRBV27	.	TRBJ2-7	TGTGCCAGCAGGTTGAAGGACGGGAAAACCTACGAGCAGTACTTC	CASRLKDGKTYEQYF